The 10 T cell receptor beta chains given below trace back to one sample, sequenced in a study of cytomegalovirus exposure and HLA in healthy donors. PCR primers comprised 60 Vbeta and 13 Jbeta primers. TCRdb keeps only in-frame clones here, not all; method: immunoSEQ multiplex PCR. Of approximately 70,000 clones in the sample, 75% were seen once. Source material: PBMCs. The receptors were sampled from a man between 60 and 70 years old in good health and CMV-seropositive.

This clone was detected once. V is TRBV4-1 and J is TRBJ2-5; 12 bases align to TRBD2. The V and J ends lost 6 bases and 1 base, in that order; junction bases with no gene match: 3. This CDR3 is built from 15 residues. Germline V gene lookup returns CDR1 MGHRA and CDR2 YSYEKL. Here the CDR3 reads CASSLTSGSQETQYF. CDR3 DNA sequence: TGCGCCAGCAGTCTGACTAGCGGGAGCCAAGAGACCCAGTACTTC.

The chain couples TRBV6-1 to TRBJ2-7, with 8 bases lining up with TRBD2. The CDR3 contains 14 residues. V shed 8 bases and J 0 bases; nucleotides not matched to a gene: 6. Germline CDR1 and CDR2: MNHNS and SASEGT. The CDR3 DNA is TGTGCCAGCTCCGGGAGGGCAAGCTCCTACGAGCAGTACTTC. This sequence encodes CASSGRASSYEQYF.

CDR3 DNA: TGTGCCAGCAGCGAGACGGGGGGGATTAGCTCTGGAAACACCATATATTTT. Translation: CASSETGGISSGNTIYF. The genes are TRBV9 and TRBJ1-3; a weak D match, TRBD1 (5 bases). V dropped 3 bases and J dropped 0 bases, with 16 bases sitting between them. The CDR3 runs to 17 residues. Germline lookup yields CDR1 SGDLS and CDR2 YYNGEE. The entire variable domain, with the rest obtained from reference TRBV9 and TRBJ1-3, is as follows: DSGVTQTPKHLITATGQRVTLRCSPRSGDLSVYWYQQSLDQGLQFLIQYYNGEERAKGNILERFSAQQFPDLHSELNLSSLELGDSALYFCASSETGGISSGNTIYFGEGSWLTVV.

Only a few counts were recorded for this clone. This chain connects TRBV11-3 to TRBJ2-2; TRBD2 agrees at 7 bases. V was pared by 3 bases and J by 2 bases, with 6 bases of the junction left unmatched. The germline gives CDR1 SGHNT, CDR2 YENEEA. The CDR3 totals 16 residues. The chain's CDR3 is CASSFRSGINTGELFF. In DNA, the CDR3 is TGTGCCAGCAGCTTTCGGAGCGGGATAAACACCGGGGAGCTGTTTTTT.

This sequence joins TRBV11-3 and TRBJ2-2; D might be TRBD1 (5 bases). Germline CDR1 SGHNT, CDR2 YENEEA. The CDR3 extends over 17 amino acids. V lost 2 bases to trimming and J lost 0 bases, with 13 bases between them. CDR3 region: CASSLSPSGPNTGELFF. In DNA, the CDR3 is TGTGCCAGCAGCTTAAGCCCCTCAGGGCCGAACACCGGGGAGCTGTTTTTT.

The chain couples TRBV4-1 to TRBJ2-2, with TRBD2 matching 12 bases. Trimming at V came to 1 base and at J to 5 bases, leaving 5 bases not matched to a gene. The CDR3 contains 17 residues. The germline gives CDR1 MGHRA, CDR2 YSYEKL. Written as DNA, the CDR3 is TGCGCCAGCAGCCAAGGGCTAGCGGGAGGGTATACCGGGGAGCTGTTTTTT. This codes for CASSQGLAGGYTGELFF.

A few counts support this clone. This sequence joins TRBV10-2 and TRBJ1-1; TRBD1 matches at 9 bases. The germline V gene has CDR1 WSHSY and CDR2 SAAADI. V was pared by 6 bases and J by 4 bases, with 6 bases of the junction left unmatched. This CDR3 has 14 residues. The CDR3 region has the DNA TGCGCCAGCAGAACAGGGGGCGCGGGCACTGAAGCTTTCTTT. This codes for CASRTGGAGTEAFF.

The V call is TRBV11-2, the J call TRBJ2-7, with a weak D call TRBD2 (5 bases). This CDR3 is 14 amino acids long. The germline gives CDR1 SGHAT, CDR2 FQNNGV. The V end lost 5 bases, the J end lost 1 base, and 12 bases lay between the germline ends. CDR3 loop: CASSPLRGSYEQYF. Written as DNA, the CDR3 is TGTGCCAGCAGCCCTCTTCGGGGTTCCTACGAGCAGTACTTC.

This clone was recorded a few times. CDR3 in DNA: TGTGCCAGCAGCACCAAGACTAGCGGGAGATATCGTGGGGCCAAAAACATTCAGTACTTC. Residues: CASSTKTSGRYRGAKNIQYF. J is TRBJ2-4 and V is TRBV11-3; TRBD2 matches 12 bases. V shed 5 bases and J 1 base; nucleotides not matched to a gene: 15. CDR1 is SGHNT, CDR2 YENEEA, per germline. This CDR3 has 20 residues.

V and J are TRBV7-8 and TRBJ2-5; TRBD2 matches at 11 bases. The J call could be wrong; TRBJ2-7 is a better fit for the DNA end. The length of the CDR3 is 15 residues. Germline CDR1 is SGHVS and CDR2 is FQNEAQ. CDR3 in DNA: TGTGCCAGCAGCTACACTAGCGGGAGCTCCTACGAGCAGTACTTC. Protein: CASSYTSGSSYEQYF.